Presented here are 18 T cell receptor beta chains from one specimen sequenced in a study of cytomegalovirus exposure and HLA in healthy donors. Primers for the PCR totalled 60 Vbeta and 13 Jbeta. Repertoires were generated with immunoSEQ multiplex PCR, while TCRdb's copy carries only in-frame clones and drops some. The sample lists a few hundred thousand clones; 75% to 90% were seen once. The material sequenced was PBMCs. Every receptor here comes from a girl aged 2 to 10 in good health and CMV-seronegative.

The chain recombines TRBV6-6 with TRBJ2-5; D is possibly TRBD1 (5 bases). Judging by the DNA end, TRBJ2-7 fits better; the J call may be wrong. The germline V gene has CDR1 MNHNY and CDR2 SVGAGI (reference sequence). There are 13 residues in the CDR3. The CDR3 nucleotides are TGTGCCAGCACTTCGCAGGGTCCCTACGAGCAGTACTTC. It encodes CASTSQGPYEQYF.

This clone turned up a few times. CDR3 DNA sequence: TGTGCCAGCAGTCCATTTTCAGGGATAGCCAAAAACATTCAGTACTTC. It yields the protein CASSPFSGIAKNIQYF. The chain couples TRBV28 to TRBJ2-4, with D maybe TRBD1 (5 bases). The CDR3 is made up of 16 amino acids. V gave up 5 bases and J gave up 0 bases, with 14 bases separating them. Germline V gene sequence: CDR1 MDHEN, CDR2 SYDVKM.

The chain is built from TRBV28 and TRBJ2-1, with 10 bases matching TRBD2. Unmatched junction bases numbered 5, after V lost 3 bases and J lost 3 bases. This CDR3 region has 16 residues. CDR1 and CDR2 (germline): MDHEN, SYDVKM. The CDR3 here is CASSFIGTSDYNEQFF. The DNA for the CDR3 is TGTGCCAGCAGTTTTATAGGGACTAGCGACTACAATGAGCAGTTCTTC. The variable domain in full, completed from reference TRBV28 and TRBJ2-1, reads DVKVTQSSRYLVKRTGEKVFLECVQDMDHENMFWYRQDPGLGLRLIYFSYDVKMKEKGDIPEGYSVSREKKERFSLILESASTNQTSMYLCASSFIGTSDYNEQFFGPGTRLTVL.

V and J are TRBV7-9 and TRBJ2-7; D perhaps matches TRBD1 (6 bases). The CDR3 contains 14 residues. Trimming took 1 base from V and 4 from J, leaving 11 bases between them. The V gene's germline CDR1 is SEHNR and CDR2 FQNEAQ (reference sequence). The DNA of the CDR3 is TGTGCCAGCAGCTTAGAGCAGGGGCCATACGAGCAGTACTTC. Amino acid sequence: CASSLEQGPYEQYF.

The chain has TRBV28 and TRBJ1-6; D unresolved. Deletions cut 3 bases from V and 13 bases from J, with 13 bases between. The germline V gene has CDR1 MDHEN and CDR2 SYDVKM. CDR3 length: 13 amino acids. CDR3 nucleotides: TGTGCCAGCAGTTTGGCGGTGAAGTATCCCCTCCACTTT. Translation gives CASSLAVKYPLHF.

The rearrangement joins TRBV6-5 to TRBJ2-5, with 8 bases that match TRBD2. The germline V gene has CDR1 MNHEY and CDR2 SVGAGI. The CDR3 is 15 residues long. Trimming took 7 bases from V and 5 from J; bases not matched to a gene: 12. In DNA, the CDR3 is TGTGCCAGCATTCTTACGGGGGGGCCGGGGGAGACCCAGTACTTC. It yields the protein CASILTGGPGETQYF.

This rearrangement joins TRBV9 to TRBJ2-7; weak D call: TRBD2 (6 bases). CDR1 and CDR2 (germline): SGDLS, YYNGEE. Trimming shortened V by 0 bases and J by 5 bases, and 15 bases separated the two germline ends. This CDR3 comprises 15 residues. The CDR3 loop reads CASSVVGGGRNEQYF. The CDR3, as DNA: TGTGCCAGCAGCGTAGTGGGGGGAGGAAGGAACGAGCAGTACTTC.

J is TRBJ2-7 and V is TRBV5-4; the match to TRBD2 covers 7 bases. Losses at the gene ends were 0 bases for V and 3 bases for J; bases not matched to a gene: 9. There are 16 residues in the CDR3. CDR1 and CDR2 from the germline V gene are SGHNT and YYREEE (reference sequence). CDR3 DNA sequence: TGTGCCAGCAGCTTGGGTGGCTCTAGCGGACGCTACGAGCAGTACTTC. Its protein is CASSLGGSSGRYEQYF.

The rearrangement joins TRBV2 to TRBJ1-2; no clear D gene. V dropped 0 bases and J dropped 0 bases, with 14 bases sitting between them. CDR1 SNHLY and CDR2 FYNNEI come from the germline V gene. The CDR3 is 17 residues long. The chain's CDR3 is CASSEAEYLTANYGYTF. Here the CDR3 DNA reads TGTGCCAGCAGTGAAGCGGAATATCTCACAGCTAACTATGGCTACACCTTC.

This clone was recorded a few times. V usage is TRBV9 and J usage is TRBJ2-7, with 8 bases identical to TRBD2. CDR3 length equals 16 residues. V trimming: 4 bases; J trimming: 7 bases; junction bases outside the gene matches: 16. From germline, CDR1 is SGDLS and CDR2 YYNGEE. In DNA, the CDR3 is TGTGCCAGCAGCCCCCGGGGGGGGCAGGCTGCCGGGGAGCAGTACTTC. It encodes CASSPRGGQAAGEQYF.

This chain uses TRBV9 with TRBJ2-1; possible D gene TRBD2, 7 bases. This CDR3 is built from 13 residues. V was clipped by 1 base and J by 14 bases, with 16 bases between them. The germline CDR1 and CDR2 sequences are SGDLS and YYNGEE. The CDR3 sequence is CASSVFGGAVKFF. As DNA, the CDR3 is TGTGCCAGCAGCGTATTTGGGGGGGCAGTTAAGTTCTTC.

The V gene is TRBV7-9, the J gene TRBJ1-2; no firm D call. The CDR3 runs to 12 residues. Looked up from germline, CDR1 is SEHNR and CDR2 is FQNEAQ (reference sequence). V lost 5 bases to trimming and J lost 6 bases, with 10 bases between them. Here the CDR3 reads CASSRRPDGYTF. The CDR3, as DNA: TGTGCCAGCAGCCGGCGGCCCGATGGCTACACCTTC.

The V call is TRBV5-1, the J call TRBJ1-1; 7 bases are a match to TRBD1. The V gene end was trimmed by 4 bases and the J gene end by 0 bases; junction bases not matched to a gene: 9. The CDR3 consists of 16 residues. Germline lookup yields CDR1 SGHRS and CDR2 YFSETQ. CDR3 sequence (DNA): TGCGCCAGCAGCCCGAGGGACAGATACATGAACACTGAAGCTTTCTTT. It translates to CASSPRDRYMNTEAFF.

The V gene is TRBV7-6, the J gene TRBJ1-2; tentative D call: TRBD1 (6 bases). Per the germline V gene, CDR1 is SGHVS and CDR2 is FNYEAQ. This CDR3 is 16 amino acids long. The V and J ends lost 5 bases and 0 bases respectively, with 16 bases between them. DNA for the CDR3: TGTGCCAGCAGCCCTACGGACAGCCCTACTAACTATGGCTACACCTTC. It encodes CASSPTDSPTNYGYTF.

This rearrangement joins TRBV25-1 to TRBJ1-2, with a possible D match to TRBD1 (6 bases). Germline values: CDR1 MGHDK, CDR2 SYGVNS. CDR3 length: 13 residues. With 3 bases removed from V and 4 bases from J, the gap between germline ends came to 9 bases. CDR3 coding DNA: TGTGCCAGCAGTGACAGGGGCCTCTATGGCTACACCTTC. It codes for CASSDRGLYGYTF.

The CDR3 DNA reads as TGTGCCACCAGCAGATTACTAGAAGATACGCAGTATTTT. This sequence encodes CATSRLLEDTQYF. The chain employs TRBV15 and TRBJ2-3, with D possibly being TRBD2 (5 bases). Deletions cut 2 bases from V and 5 bases from J, with 8 bases between. Germline V gene data show CDR1 as LNHNV and CDR2 as YYDKDF (reference sequence). CDR3 length: 13 residues.

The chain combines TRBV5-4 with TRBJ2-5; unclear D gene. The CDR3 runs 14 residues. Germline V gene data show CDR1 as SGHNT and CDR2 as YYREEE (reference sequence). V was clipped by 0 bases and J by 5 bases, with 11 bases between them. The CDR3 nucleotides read TGTGCCAGCAGCTTGGCCGGTCGCAGGGAGACCCAGTACTTC. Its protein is CASSLAGRRETQYF.

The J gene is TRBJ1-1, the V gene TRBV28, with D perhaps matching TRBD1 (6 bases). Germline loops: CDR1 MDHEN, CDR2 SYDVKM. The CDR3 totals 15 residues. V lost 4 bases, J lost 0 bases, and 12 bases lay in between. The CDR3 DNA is TGTGCCAGCAGTTGGGGACACGGTTTGAACACTGAAGCTTTCTTT. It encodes CASSWGHGLNTEAFF.